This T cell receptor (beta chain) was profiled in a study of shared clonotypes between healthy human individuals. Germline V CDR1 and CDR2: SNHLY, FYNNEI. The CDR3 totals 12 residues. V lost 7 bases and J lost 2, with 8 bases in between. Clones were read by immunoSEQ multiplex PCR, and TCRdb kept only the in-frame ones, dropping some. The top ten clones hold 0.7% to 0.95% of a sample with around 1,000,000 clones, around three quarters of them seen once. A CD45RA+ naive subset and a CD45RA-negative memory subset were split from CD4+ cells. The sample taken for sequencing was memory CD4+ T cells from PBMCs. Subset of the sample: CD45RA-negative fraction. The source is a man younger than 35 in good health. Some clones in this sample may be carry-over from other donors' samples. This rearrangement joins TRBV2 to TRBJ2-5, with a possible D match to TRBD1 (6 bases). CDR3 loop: CASTGAQETQYF. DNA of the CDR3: TGTGCCAGCACAGGGGCACAAGAGACCCAGTACTTC.